This T cell receptor beta chain was identified in a study of cytomegalovirus exposure and HLA in healthy donors. Study-level information: Unique TCR beta sequences numbering some 120 million came from about 180 million T cells in an earlier analysis.

Study-level points and caveats: A few of the chains that were CMV-associated were confirmed in vitro to be specific for CMV antigens. In a later analysis, parvovirus B19, influenza, CMV and Epstein-Barr virus appeared linked to several top co-occurrence clusters. For TCR beta chains, V- and J-gene trimming was later linked to a missense DCLRE1C variant.

In regard to this clone: The target antigen is unknown.

With 60 Vbeta and 13 Jbeta primers, the PCR was carried out. TCRdb's table, derived via immunoSEQ multiplex PCR, lists solely in-frame clones and lacks some. Altogether 100,000 or so clones are present, roughly 85% being singletons, with the ten largest covering around 3.9%. Trimming at V came to 5 bases and at J to 4 bases, leaving 5 bases not matched to a gene. Germline V gene sequence: CDR1 MNHNY, CDR2 SVGAGI (reference sequence). The CDR3 extends over 14 amino acids. The receptor was isolated from a man aged 30 to 39 in good health and CMV-seronegative. V usage is TRBV6-6 and J usage is TRBJ2-7, with 10 bases identical to TRBD1. Input material: PBMCs. In nucleotides, the CDR3 is TGTGCCAGCAGTCAGGGACAGGGGTATTACGAGCAGTACTTC. Translating gives CASSQGQGYYEQYF.